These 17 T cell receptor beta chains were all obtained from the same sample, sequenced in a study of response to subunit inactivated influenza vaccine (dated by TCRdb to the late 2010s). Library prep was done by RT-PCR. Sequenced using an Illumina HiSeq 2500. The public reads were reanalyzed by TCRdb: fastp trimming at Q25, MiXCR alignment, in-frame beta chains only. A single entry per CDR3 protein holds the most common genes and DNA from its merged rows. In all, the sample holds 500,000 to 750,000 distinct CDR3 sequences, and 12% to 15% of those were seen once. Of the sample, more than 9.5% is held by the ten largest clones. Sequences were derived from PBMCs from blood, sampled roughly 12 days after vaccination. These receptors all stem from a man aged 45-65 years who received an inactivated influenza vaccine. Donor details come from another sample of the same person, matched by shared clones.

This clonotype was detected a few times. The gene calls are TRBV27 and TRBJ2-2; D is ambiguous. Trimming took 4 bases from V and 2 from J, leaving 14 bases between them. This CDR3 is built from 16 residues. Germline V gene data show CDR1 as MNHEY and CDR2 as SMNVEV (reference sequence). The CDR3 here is CASSSDPGSNTGELFF. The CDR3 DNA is TGTGCCAGCAGTTCCGATCCGGGCAGTAACACCGGGGAGCTGTTTTTT.

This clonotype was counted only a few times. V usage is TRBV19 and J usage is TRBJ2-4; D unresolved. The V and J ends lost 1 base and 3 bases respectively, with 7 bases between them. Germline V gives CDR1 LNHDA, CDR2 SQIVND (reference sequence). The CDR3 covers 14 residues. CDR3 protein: CASSIVGGKNIQYF. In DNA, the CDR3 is TGTGCCAGTAGTATAGTGGGTGGCAAAAACATTCAGTACTTC.

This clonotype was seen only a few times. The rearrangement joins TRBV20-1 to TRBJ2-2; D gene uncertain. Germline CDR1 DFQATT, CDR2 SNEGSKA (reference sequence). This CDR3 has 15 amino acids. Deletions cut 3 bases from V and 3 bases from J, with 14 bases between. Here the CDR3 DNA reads TGCAGTGCTAGGGCAGGTCGGGTGTACACCGGGGAGCTGTTTTTT. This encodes CSARAGRVYTGELFF.

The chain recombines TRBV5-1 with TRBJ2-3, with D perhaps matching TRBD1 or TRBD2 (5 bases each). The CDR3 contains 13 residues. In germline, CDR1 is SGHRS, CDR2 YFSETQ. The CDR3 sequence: CVSRVGATDTQYF. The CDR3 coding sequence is TGCGTAAGCCGAGTCGGGGCCACAGATACGCAGTATTTT.

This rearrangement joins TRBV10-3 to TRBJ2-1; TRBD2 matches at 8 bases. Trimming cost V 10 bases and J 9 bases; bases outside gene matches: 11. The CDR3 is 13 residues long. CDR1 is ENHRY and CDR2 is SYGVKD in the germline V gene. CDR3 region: CATMAGAGGEQFF. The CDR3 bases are TGTGCCACCATGGCTGGCGCGGGGGGTGAGCAGTTCTTC.

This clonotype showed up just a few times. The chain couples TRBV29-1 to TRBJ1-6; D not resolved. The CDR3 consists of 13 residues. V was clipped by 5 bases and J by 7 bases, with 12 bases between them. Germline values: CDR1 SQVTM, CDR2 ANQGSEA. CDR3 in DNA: TGCAGCGTTACGGAAACATCAAATTCACCCCTCCACTTT. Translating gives CSVTETSNSPLHF. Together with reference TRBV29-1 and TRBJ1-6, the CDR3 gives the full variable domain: SAVISQKPSRDICQRGTSLTIQCQVDSQVTMMFWYRQQPGQSLTLIATANQGSEATYESGFVIDKFPISRPNLTFSTLTVSNMSPEDSSIYLCSVTETSNSPLHFGNGTRLTVT.

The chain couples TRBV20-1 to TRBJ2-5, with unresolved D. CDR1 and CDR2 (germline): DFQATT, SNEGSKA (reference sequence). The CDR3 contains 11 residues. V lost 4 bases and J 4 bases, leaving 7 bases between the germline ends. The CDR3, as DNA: TGCAGTGCTACCGGCCGAGAGACCCAGTACTTC. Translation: CSATGRETQYF.

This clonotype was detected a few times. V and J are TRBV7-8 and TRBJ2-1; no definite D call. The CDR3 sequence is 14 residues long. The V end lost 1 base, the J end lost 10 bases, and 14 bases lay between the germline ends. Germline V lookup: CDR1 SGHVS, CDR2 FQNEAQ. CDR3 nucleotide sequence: TGTGCCAGCAGCTTAGTAGACACTGTACGGGAGCAGTTCTTC. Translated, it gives CASSLVDTVREQFF.

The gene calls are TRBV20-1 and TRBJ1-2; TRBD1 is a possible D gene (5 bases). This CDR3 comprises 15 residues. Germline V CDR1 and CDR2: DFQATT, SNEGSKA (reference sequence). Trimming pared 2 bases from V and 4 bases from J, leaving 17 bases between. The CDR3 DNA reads TGCAGTGCTAGAACGCAGGGTCTAGTGGGCTATGGCTACACCTTC. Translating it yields CSARTQGLVGYGYTF.

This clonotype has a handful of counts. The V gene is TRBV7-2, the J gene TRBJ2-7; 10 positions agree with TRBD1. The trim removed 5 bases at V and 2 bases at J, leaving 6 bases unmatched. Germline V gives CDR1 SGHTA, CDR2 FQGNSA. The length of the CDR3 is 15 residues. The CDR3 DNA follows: TGTGCCAGCAGCCGAACGGGACAGGGGCCCTACGAGCAGTACTTC. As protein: CASSRTGQGPYEQYF.

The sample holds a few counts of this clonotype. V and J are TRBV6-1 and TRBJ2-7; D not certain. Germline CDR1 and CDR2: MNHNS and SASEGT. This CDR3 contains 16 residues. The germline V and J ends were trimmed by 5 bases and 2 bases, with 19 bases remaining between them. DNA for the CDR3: TGTGCCAGCAGTCCCCTTGCAATACCCTTCACCTACGAGCAGTACTTC. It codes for CASSPLAIPFTYEQYF.

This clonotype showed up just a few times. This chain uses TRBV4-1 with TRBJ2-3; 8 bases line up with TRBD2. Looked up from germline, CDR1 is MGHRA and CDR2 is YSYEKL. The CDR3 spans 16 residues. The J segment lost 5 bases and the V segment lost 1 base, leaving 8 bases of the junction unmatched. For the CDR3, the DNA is TGCGCCAGCAGCCAAGGATACGGGGGGGCAGTAGATACGCAGTATTTT. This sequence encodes CASSQGYGGAVDTQYF.

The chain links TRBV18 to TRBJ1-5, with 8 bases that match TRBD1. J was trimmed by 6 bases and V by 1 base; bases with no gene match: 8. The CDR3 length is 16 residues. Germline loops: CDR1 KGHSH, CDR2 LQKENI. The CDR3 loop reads CASSPRPTTGGQPQHF. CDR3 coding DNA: TGTGCCAGCTCACCACGACCTACAACAGGGGGTCAGCCCCAGCATTTT.

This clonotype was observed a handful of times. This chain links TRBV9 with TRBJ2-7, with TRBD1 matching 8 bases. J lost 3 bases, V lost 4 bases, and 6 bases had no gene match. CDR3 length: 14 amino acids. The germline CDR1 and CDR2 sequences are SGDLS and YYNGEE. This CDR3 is CASSPRTGIYEQYF. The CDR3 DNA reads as TGTGCCAGCAGCCCCCGGACAGGGATCTACGAGCAGTACTTC.

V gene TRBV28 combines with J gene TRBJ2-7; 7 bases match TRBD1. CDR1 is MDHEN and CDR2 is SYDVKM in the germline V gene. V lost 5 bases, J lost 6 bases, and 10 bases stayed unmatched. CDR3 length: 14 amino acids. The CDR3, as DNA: TGTGCCAGCAGTCTTCGACAGGGCCTGGCCGAGCAGTACTTC. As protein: CASSLRQGLAEQYF.

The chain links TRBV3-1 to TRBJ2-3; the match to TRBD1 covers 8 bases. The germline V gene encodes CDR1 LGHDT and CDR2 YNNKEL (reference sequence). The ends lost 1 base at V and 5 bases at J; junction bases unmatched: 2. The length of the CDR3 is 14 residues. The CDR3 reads CASSQGTGGDTQYF. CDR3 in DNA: TGTGCCAGCAGCCAAGGTACAGGGGGAGATACGCAGTATTTT.

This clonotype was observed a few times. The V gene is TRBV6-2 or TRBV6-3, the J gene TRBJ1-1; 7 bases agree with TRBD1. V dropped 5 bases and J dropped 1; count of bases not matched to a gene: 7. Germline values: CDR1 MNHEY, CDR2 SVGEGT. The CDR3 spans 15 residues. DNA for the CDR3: TGTGCCAGCAGTACGCTGACAGGGTGGAACACTGAAGCTTTCTTT. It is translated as CASSTLTGWNTEAFF.